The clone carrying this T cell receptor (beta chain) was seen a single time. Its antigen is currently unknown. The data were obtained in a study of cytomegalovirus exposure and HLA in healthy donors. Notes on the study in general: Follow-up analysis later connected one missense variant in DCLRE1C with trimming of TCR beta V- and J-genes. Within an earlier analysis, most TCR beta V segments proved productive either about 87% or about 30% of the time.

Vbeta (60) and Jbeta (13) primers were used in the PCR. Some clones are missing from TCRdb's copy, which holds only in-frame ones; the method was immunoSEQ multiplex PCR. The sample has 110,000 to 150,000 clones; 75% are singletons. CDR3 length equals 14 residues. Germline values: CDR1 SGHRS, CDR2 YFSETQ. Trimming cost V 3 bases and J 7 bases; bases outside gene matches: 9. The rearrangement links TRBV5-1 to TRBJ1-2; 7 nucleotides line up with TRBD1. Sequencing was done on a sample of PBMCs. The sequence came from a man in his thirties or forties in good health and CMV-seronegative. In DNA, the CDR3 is TGCGCCAGCAGCTCCCAGGGGGAATATTCTGGCTACACCTTC. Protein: CASSSQGEYSGYTF.